This T cell receptor beta chain is from a study of shared clonotypes between healthy human individuals. Libraries were prepared by immunoSEQ multiplex PCR; TCRdb keeps only in-frame clonotypes and omits some of them. The sample lists around 2.5 million clones, more than 85% seen once, with approximately 0.36% in the top ten. A word on this clone: Additional DNA sequences in this sample encode the identical CDR3.

Germline CDR1 and CDR2: SGHRS and YFSETQ. Trimming pared 3 bases from V and 2 bases from J, leaving 9 bases between. The CDR3 extends over 15 amino acids. The sample consisted of naive CD4+ T cells from PBMCs. Subset described: CD45RA+ positively selected. The receptor was derived from a man aged 18 to 30 in good health. Some clones in this sample may be carry-over from other donors' samples. V and J are TRBV5-1 and TRBJ2-6, with a possible D match to TRBD1 (6 bases). The CDR3: CASSSTGTGANVLTF. DNA of the CDR3: TGCGCCAGCAGCTCTACAGGGACTGGGGCCAACGTCCTGACTTTC.